The 6 T cell receptor beta chains below all came from one sample that was sequenced in a study of Graves' ophthalmopathy and Graves' hyperthyroidism (dated by TCRdb to 2017 to 2018). The reads were generated on an Illumina HiSeq 2000. For repertoire sequencing, TCR beta CDR3 regions were amplified from RNA transcripts. The first round of RT-PCR was done with HTBI primers and the Qiagen OneStep RT-PCR kit, and was followed by a second round of multiplex PCR, then size selection and purification. The public reads were quality trimmed at Q25 with fastp and then assembled into clones with MiXCR by TCRdb, keeping productive beta chains. For every CDR3 protein sequence, its rows merge into one entry that carries the most common genes and DNA. This sample has some 410,000 distinct CDR3 sequences in its table, and over 20% of those were observed once. The ten largest clonotypes hold 2.5% to 3% of the sample.

The sequenced material came from peripheral blood. These TCRs come from a young woman with stable Graves' hyperthyroidism. Donor details come from another sample of the same person, matched by shared clones.

The chain carries TRBV11-2 and TRBJ2-2; 12 bases are shared with TRBD2. The length of the CDR3 is 16 residues. Per the germline V gene, CDR1 is SGHAT and CDR2 is FQNNGV. Losses at the gene ends were 4 bases for V and 8 bases for J; bases not matched to a gene: 8. DNA for the CDR3: TGTGCCAGCAGCTCCGGGACTAGCGGGTACTCGGGGGAGCTGTTTTTT. It yields the protein CASSSGTSGYSGELFF.

The sample holds many counts of this clonotype. The chain is built from TRBV6-1 and TRBJ2-5; possibly TRBD2 for D (5 bases). The germline V gene encodes CDR1 MNHNS and CDR2 SASEGT. The CDR3 totals 14 residues. Trimming pared 3 bases from V and 5 bases from J, leaving 13 bases between. The chain's CDR3 is CASSDYRGSETQYF. DNA for the CDR3: TGTGCCAGCAGTGACTACAGAGGGTCGGAGACCCAGTACTTC.

This clonotype was seen at least ten times. V gene TRBV2 combines with J gene TRBJ1-3; no definite D call. This CDR3 has 15 amino acids. Germline V gene data show CDR1 as SNHLY and CDR2 as FYNNEI. Trimming removed 6 bases at V and 0 bases at J, with 12 bases between. CDR3 region: CASRGFVNSGNTIYF. CDR3 in DNA: TGTGCCAGCAGAGGGTTCGTAAACTCTGGAAACACCATATATTTT.

This clonotype was counted once. The genes are TRBV12-3 or TRBV12-4 and TRBJ1-2; TRBD1 matches 12 bases. With V trimmed by 3 bases and J by 8 bases, 10 bases remained unmatched. The CDR3 totals 16 residues. For the CDR3, the DNA is TGTGCCAGCAGTTTCGAGGGACAGGGGGCGTCTAGAGGCTACACCTTC. It encodes CASSFEGQGASRGYTF.

This sequence joins TRBV28 and TRBJ1-2; possibly TRBD1 for D (6 bases). Germline loops: CDR1 MDHEN, CDR2 SYDVKM. CDR3 length: 13 residues. V lost 6 bases to trimming and J lost 6 bases, with 14 bases between them. CDR3 amino acids: CASRARDTDGYTF. CDR3 DNA: TGTGCCAGCAGAGCACGGGACACAGATGGCTACACCTTC.

The genes are TRBV2 and TRBJ1-5, with D unresolved. The V end lost 6 bases, the J end lost 3 bases, and 9 bases lay between the germline ends. Germline loops: CDR1 SNHLY, CDR2 FYNNEI. This CDR3 has 13 residues. The CDR3 reads CASRGKVNQPQHF. CDR3 nucleotide sequence: TGTGCCAGCAGAGGGAAGGTCAATCAGCCCCAGCATTTT.